A selection of T cell receptor beta chains follows, all from one sample in a study of control samples from healthy donors and cancer patients. Measured with immunoSEQ multiplex PCR; TCRdb has only the in-frame clones, and not every one. The data contain just over 150,000 clones, over 90% of them singletons. The specimen was blood. The source is a man in his fifties or sixties in good health. The CDR3 runs from the conserved cysteine through the conserved F or W. A D gene is named only where the DNA matches it firmly. A row's size may be missing; if present it is once, few, many or a size class.

v_gene	j_gene	d_gene	abundance	CDR3aa	CDR3nt
TRBV5-1	TRBJ2-1	TRBD1	-	CASSLEGDRNNEQFF	TGCGCCAGCAGCTTGGAAGGGGACAGAAACAATGAGCAGTTCTTC
TRBV6-5	TRBJ1-1	TRBD1	once	CASRLTQGANTEAFF	TGTGCCAGCAGACTTACCCAGGGGGCGAACACTGAAGCTTTCTTT
TRBV5-1	TRBJ2-2	TRBD2	-	CASSHLAGTGELFF	TGCGCCAGCAGCCATCTAGCGGGGACCGGGGAGCTGTTTTTT
TRBV5-4	TRBJ2-7	TRBD2	once	CASNPGSGGSSYEQYF	TGTGCCAGCAACCCAGGAAGCGGGGGGAGCTCCTACGAGCAGTACTTC
TRBV30	TRBJ1-2	TRBD1	-	CAWVPGQGYGYTF	TGTGCCTGGGTCCCGGGACAGGGTTATGGCTACACCTTC
TRBV11-3	TRBJ2-6	-	-	CASSLAGSGANVLTF	TGTGCCAGCAGCTTAGCTGGCTCTGGGGCCAACGTCCTGACTTTC
TRBV30	TRBJ2-1	TRBD2	-	CAWTPAGRAYNEQFF	TGTGCCTGGACCCCAGCGGGACGCGCCTACAATGAGCAGTTCTTC
TRBV10-3	TRBJ1-5	-	-	CAISEKSTINQPQHF	TGTGCCATCAGTGAGAAGAGTACGATTAATCAGCCCCAGCATTTT
TRBV7-3	TRBJ2-7	-	-	CASSSGPSYEQYF	TGTGCCAGCAGCTCTGGGCCGTCCTACGAGCAGTACTTC
TRBV28	TRBJ1-1	-	-	CASSLTRGTTEAFF	TGTGCCAGCAGTTTGACGAGGGGGACCACTGAAGCTTTCTTT
TRBV7-9	TRBJ2-3	-	-	CASSEESDTQYF	TGTGCCAGCAGCGAAGAATCAGATACGCAGTATTTT
TRBV29-1	TRBJ2-1	-	once	CSSTDHLAQFF	TGCAGCTCAACGGACCACTTGGCGCAGTTCTTC
TRBV15	TRBJ1-2	-	once	CATSRAPYGYTF	TGTGCCACCAGCAGGGCCCCCTATGGCTACACCTTC
TRBV5-3	TRBJ2-7	-	-	CARSLDLQGFTYEQYF	TGTGCCAGAAGCTTGGATTTGCAGGGGTTTACCTACGAGCAGTACTTC
TRBV5-4	TRBJ1-1	-	once	CAINGGVDLWDTEAFF	TGTGCCATCAACGGGGGGGTCGACCTATGGGACACTGAAGCTTTCTTT
TRBV5-1	TRBJ1-2	-	-	CASSLGEGTYGYTF	TGCGCCAGCAGCTTGGGAGAGGGGACCTATGGCTACACCTTC
TRBV7-3	TRBJ2-5	-	-	CASSLTGVGTQYF	TGTGCCAGCAGCTTAACAGGGGTGGGGACCCAGTACTTC
TRBV2	TRBJ1-3	-	-	CATRTPAGTIYF	TGTGCCACCCGGACACCGGCGGGCACCATATATTTT
TRBV27	TRBJ1-2	-	once	CASSLGGFSYGYTF	TGTGCCAGCAGTTTAGGAGGGTTTTCCTATGGCTACACCTTC
TRBV6-2/TRBV6-3	TRBJ1-1	-	-	CASSYGQSTEAFF	TGTGCCAGCAGTTACGGCCAGTCCACTGAAGCTTTCTTT
TRBV2	TRBJ2-5	TRBD2	-	CASSGGGETQYF	TGTGCCAGCTCTGGGGGGGGAGAGACCCAGTACTTC
TRBV14	TRBJ1-3	-	once	CASSQLGVLSGNTIYF	TGTGCCAGCAGCCAGCTGGGGGTCCTCTCTGGAAACACCATATATTTT